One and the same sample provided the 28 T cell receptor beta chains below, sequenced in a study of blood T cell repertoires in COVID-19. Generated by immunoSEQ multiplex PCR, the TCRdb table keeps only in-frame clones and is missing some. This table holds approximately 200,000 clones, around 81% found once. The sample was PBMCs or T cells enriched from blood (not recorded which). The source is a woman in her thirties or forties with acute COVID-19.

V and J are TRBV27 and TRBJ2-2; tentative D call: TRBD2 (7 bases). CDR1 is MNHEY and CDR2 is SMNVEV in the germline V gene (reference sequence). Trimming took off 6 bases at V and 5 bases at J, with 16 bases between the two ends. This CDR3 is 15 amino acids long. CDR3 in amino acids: CASRFGGGVTGELFF. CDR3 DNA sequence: TGTGCCAGCAGGTTCGGAGGGGGGGTTACCGGGGAGCTGTTTTTT.

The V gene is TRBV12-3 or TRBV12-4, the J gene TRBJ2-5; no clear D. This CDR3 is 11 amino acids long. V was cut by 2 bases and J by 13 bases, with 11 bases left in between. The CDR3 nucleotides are TGTGCCAGCAGTTTATCCCACGAGCGGTACTTC. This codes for CASSLSHERYF.

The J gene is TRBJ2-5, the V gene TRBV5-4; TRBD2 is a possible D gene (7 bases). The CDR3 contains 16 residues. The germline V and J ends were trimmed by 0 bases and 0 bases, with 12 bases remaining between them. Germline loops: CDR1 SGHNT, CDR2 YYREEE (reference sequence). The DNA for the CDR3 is TGTGCCAGCAGCTTGGACCGGGGGGCGAACCAAGAGACCCAGTACTTC. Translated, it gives CASSLDRGANQETQYF.

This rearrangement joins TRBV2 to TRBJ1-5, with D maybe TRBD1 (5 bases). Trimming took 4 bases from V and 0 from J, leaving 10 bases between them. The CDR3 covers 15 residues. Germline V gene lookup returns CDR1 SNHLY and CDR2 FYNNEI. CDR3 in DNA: TGTGCCAGCAGTGCCAGGGCCAATAGCAATCAGCCCCAGCATTTT. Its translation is CASSARANSNQPQHF.

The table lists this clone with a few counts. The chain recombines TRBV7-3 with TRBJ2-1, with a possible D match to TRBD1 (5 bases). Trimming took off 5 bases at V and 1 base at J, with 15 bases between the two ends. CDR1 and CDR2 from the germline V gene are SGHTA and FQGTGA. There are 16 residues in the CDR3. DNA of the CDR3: TGTGCCAGCAGCCCCCAGGGTTTTGAATCCTACAATGAGCAGTTCTTC. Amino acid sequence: CASSPQGFESYNEQFF.

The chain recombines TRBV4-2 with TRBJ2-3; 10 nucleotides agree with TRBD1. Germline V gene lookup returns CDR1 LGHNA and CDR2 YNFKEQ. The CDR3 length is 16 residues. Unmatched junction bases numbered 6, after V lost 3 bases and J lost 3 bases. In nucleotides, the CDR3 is TGTGCCAGCAGCCAGATGGGACAGGGGAGAACAGATACGCAGTATTTT. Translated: CASSQMGQGRTDTQYF.

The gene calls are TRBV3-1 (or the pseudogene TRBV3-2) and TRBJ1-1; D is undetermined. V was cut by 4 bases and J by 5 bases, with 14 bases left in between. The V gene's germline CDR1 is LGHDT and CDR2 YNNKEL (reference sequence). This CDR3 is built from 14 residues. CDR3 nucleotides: TGTGCCAGCAGCCCGTGGAATCGGAGGACTGAAGCTTTCTTT. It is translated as CASSPWNRRTEAFF.

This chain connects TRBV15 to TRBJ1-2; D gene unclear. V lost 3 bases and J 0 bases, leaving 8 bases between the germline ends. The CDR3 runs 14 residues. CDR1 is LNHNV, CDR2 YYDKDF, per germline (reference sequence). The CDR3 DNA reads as TGTGCCACCAGCAGTCTTCCCCCTAACTATGGCTACACCTTC. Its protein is CATSSLPPNYGYTF.

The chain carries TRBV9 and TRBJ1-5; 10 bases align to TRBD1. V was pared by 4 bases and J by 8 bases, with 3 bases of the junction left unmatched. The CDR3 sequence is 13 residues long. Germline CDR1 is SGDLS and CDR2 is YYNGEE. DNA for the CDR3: TGTGCCAGCAGCTCCGGGACAGGGGAGCCCCAGCATTTT. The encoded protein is CASSSGTGEPQHF.

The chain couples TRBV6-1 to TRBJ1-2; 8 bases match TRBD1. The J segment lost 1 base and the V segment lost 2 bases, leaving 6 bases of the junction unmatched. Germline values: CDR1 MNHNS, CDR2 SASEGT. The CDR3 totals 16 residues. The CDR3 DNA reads TGTGCCAGCAGTGAACAGGGGGCAGGGATTAACTATGGCTACACCTTC. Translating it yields CASSEQGAGINYGYTF.

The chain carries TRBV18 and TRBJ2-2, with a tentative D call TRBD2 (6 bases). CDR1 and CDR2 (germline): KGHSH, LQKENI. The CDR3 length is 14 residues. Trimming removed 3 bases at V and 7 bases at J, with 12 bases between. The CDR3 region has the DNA TGTGCCAGCTCACCTCAACAGGAGGGCGGGGAGCTGTTTTTT. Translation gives CASSPQQEGGELFF. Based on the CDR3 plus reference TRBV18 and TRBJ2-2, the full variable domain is NAGVMQNPRHLVRRRGQEARLRCSPMKGHSHVYWYRQLPEEGLKFMVYLQKENIIDESGMPKERFSAEFPKEGPSILRIQQVVRGDSAAYFCASSPQQEGGELFFGEGSRLTVL.

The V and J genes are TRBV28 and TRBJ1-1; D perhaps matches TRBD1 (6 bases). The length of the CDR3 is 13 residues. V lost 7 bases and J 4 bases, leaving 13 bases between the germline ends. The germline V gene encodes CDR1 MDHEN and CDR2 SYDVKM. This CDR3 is CASKTQGITEAFF. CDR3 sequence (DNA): TGTGCCAGCAAGACTCAGGGGATCACTGAAGCTTTCTTT. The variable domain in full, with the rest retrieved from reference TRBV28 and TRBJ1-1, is DVKVTQSSRYLVKRTGEKVFLECVQDMDHENMFWYRQDPGLGLRLIYFSYDVKMKEKGDIPEGYSVSREKKERFSLILESASTNQTSMYLCASKTQGITEAFFGQGTRLTVV.

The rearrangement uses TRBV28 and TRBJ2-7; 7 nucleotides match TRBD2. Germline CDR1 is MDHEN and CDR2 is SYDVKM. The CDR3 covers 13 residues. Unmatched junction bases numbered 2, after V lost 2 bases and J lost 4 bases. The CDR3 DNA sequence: TGTGCCAGCAGTTTAGCGGGAGTATACGAGCAGTACTTC. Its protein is CASSLAGVYEQYF.

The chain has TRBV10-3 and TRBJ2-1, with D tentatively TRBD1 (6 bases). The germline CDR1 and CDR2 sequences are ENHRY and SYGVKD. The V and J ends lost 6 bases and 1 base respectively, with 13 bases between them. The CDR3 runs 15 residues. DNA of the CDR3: TGTGCCATCAGCAACCCCCAGGGGTCCTACAATGAGCAGTTCTTC. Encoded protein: CAISNPQGSYNEQFF.

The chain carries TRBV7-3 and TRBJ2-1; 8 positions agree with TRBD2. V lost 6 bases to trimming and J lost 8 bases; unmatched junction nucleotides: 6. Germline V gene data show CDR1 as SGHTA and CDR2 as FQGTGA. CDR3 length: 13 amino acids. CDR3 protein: CASSPGGTYEQFF. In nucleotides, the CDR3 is TGTGCCAGCAGTCCGGGGGGGACGTATGAGCAGTTCTTC.

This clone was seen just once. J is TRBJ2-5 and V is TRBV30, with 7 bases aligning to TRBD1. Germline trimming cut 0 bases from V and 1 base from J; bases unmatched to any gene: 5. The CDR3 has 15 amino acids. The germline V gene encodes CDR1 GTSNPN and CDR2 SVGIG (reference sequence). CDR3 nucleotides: TGTGCCTGGAGTGTACCGACAGGGCTCCAAGAGACCCAGTACTTC. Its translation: CAWSVPTGLQETQYF.

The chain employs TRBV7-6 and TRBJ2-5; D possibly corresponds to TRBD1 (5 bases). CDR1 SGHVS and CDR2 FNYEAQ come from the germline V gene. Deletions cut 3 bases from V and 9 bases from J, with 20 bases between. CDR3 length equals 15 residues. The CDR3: CASSFDDSDSRAQYF. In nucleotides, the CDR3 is TGTGCCAGCAGCTTTGATGACAGCGATTCCAGGGCCCAGTACTTC.

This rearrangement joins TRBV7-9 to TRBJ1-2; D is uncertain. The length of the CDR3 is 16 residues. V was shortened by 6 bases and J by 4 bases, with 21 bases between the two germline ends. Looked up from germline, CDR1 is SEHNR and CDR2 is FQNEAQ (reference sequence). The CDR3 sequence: CASSPLLSGFGYGYTF. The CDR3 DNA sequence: TGTGCCAGCAGTCCCCTGCTGTCGGGGTTTGGCTATGGCTACACCTTC.

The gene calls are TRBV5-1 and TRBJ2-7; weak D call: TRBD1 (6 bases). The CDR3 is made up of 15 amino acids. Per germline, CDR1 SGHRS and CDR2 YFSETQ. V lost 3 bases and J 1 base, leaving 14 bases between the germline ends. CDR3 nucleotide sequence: TGCGCCAGCAGCTACAGGGTACTTAGTTCCTACGAGCAGTACTTC. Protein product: CASSYRVLSSYEQYF. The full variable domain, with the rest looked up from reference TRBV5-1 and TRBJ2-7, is KAGVTQTPRYLIKTRGQQVTLSCSPISGHRSVSWYQQTPGQGLQFLFEYFSETQRNKGNFPGRFSGRQFSNSRSEMNVSTLELGDSALYLCASSYRVLSSYEQYFGPGTRLTVT.

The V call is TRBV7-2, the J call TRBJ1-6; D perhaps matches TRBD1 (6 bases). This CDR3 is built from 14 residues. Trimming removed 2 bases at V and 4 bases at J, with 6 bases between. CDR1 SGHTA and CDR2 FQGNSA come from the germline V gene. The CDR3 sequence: CASSLRGYNSPLHF. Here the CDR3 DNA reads TGTGCCAGCAGCTTAAGGGGGTATAATTCACCCCTCCACTTT.

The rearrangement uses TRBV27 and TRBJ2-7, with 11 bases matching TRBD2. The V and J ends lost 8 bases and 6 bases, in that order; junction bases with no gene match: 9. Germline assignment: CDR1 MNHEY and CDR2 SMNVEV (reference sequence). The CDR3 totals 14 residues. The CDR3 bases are TGTGCCAGCGCCCTTAGCGGGAGGGCCTTCGAGCAGTACTTC. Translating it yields CASALSGRAFEQYF.

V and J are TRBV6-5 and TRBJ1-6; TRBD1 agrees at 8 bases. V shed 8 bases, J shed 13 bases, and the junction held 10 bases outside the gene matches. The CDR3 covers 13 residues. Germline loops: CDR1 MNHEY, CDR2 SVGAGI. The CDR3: CASCRTGNLPLHF. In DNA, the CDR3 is TGTGCCAGCTGCCGGACAGGGAATCTGCCCCTCCACTTT.

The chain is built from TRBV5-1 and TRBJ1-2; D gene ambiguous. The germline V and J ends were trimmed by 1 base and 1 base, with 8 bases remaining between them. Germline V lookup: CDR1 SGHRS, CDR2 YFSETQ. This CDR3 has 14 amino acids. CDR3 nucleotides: TGCGCCAGCAGCTTGTCCGGGTATAACTATGGCTACACCTTC. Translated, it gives CASSLSGYNYGYTF.

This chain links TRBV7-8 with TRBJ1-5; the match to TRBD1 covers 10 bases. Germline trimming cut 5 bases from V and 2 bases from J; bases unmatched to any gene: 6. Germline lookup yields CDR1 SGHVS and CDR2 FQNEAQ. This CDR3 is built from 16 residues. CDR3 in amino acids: CASSPSDRGGNQPQHF. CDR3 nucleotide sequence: TGTGCCAGCAGCCCCTCGGACAGGGGGGGCAATCAGCCCCAGCATTTT.

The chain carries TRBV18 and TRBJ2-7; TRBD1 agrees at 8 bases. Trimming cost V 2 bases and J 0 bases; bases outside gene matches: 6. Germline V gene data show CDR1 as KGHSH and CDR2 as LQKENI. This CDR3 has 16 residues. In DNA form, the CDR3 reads TGTGCCAGCTCACCAGTGGCAGGGGGCGTCTCCTACGAGCAGTACTTC. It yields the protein CASSPVAGGVSYEQYF.

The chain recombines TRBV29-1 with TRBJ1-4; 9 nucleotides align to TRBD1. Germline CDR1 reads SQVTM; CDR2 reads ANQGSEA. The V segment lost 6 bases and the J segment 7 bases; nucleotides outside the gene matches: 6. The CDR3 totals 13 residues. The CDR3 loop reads CSVSGQGGEKLFF. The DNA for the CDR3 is TGCAGCGTGTCGGGACAGGGAGGTGAAAAACTGTTTTTT.

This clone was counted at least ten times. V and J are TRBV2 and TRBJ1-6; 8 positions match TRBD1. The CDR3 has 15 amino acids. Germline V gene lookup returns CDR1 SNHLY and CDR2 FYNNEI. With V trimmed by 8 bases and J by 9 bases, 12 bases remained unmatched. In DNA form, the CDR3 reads TGTGCCAGCGGGGACAGGAACCCCTGGGGTTCACCCCTCCACTTT. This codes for CASGDRNPWGSPLHF.

The CDR3 loop reads CASSPPGVDTDTQYF. The CDR3 DNA reads as TGTGCCAGCAGCCCCCCGGGGGTTGACACAGATACGCAGTATTTT. The J gene is TRBJ2-3, the V gene TRBV28, with a weak D call TRBD2 (6 bases). Germline V gives CDR1 MDHEN, CDR2 SYDVKM. Trimming took off 6 bases at V and 2 bases at J, with 15 bases between the two ends. The CDR3 is 15 residues long.